This TCR beta chain was recovered during a study of cytomegalovirus exposure and HLA in healthy donors. Study-level points and caveats: The study flagged some 180 TCR beta chains as cytomegalovirus-associated.

The CDR3 totals 14 residues. The V gene's germline CDR1 is SSHAT and CDR2 FNYEAQ (reference sequence). Trimming removed 5 bases at V and 6 bases at J, with 14 bases between. For this clone: Its antigen is not identified.

60 Vbeta and 13 Jbeta primers were used in PCR. Sequencing was performed with immunoSEQ multiplex PCR; in TCRdb, only in-frame clones are kept and a portion is missing. The sample has under 200,000 clones, about four fifths seen once. The TCR sequence derives from a woman between 18 and 29 years old in good health and CMV-seronegative. Sequenced input: PBMCs. This chain joins TRBV7-7 and TRBJ2-1, with D tentatively TRBD1 (5 bases). The CDR3 is CASSPLGLPNEQFF. For the CDR3, the DNA is TGTGCCAGCAGCCCATTGGGGCTCCCCAATGAGCAGTTCTTC.